These 16 T cell receptor beta chains came from one sample sequenced in a study of identifying expanded T cells in peripheral blood. The data were produced by immunoSEQ multiplex PCR, yet TCRdb's version contains in-frame clones alone and is incomplete. Of 60,000 or so clones in the sample, approximately 80% were seen once. The specimen was blood. Receptors originate from a person between 18 and 69 years old in good health.

The chain has TRBV20-1 and TRBJ2-1; D is unclear. Germline values: CDR1 DFQATT, CDR2 SNEGSKA (reference sequence). Trimming pared 5 bases from V and 5 bases from J, leaving 4 bases between. This CDR3 contains 10 residues. DNA of the CDR3: TGCAGTGCTGCTGACAATGAGCAGTTCTTC. Protein product: CSAADNEQFF.

This clone was counted only a few times. CDR3 sequence (DNA): TGTGCCAGTAGTGTGGGTAGGAGGGACAATCAGCCCCAGCATTTT. This sequence encodes CASSVGRRDNQPQHF. The gene calls are TRBV19 and TRBJ1-5; the D is unclear. V was pared by 5 bases and J by 3 bases, with 14 bases between. Germline V gene lookup returns CDR1 LNHDA and CDR2 SQIVND (reference sequence). There are 15 residues in the CDR3.

To note about this clone: The junction differs from germline at one of its ends, possibly a read error. The chain joins TRBV30 to TRBJ2-3, with a tentative D call TRBD1 (5 bases). The length of the CDR3 is 12 residues. Germline V gene sequence: CDR1 GTSNPN, CDR2 SVGIG (reference sequence). CDR3 residues: CAWSHYRQGPTF. DNA for the CDR3: TGTGCCTGGAGTCACTACCGGCAGGGCCCTACTTTT. The full variable domain, its missing parts supplied by reference TRBV30 and TRBJ2-3, is SQTIHQWPATLVQPVGSPLSLECTVEGTSNPNLYWYRQAAGRGLQLLFYSVGIGQISSEVPQNLSASRPQDRQFILSSKKLLLSDSGFYLCAWSHYRQGPTFGPGTRLTVL.

The J gene is TRBJ2-1, the V gene TRBV6-1; unclear D gene. The length of the CDR3 is 14 residues. CDR1 and CDR2 from the germline V gene are MNHNS and SASEGT. Trimming shortened V by 7 bases and J by 8 bases, and 18 bases separated the two germline ends. The CDR3 nucleotides read TGTGCCAGCAATGGACCCTATTTAATGGATGAGCAGTTCTTC. This translates into CASNGPYLMDEQFF.

The chain carries TRBV6-5 and TRBJ1-2; a possible D gene is TRBD1 (5 bases). This CDR3 has 14 amino acids. V gave up 5 bases and J gave up 2 bases, with 12 bases separating them. Germline-derived CDR1 and CDR2 are MNHEY and SVGAGI. The CDR3 sequence is CASSPPGRNYGYTF. CDR3 bases: TGTGCCAGCAGTCCGCCGGGACGCAACTATGGCTACACCTTC.

The gene calls are TRBV19 and TRBJ2-2; the D gene is possibly TRBD1 (6 bases). Germline-derived CDR1 and CDR2 are LNHDA and SQIVND (reference sequence). The CDR3 covers 14 residues. Trimming removed 7 bases from V and 8 bases from J, with 17 bases in between. CDR3 sequence reads: CASIGRGRTGELFF. In nucleotides, the CDR3 is TGTGCCAGTATCGGCAGGGGAAGGACAGGGGAGCTGTTTTTT.

The J gene is TRBJ2-1, the V gene TRBV9; TRBD2 agrees at 8 bases. CDR3 length equals 19 residues. Germline trimming cut 1 base from V and 6 bases from J; bases unmatched to any gene: 18. Per germline, CDR1 SGDLS and CDR2 YYNGEE. Here the CDR3 DNA reads TGTGCCAGCAGCGTAAAAACCTCCTCCGGGCGGGGGGCCCCCAATGAGCAGTTCTTC. It yields the protein CASSVKTSSGRGAPNEQFF.

This clone has ten or more counts. The gene calls are TRBV2 and TRBJ1-5; 8 bases are shared with TRBD1. CDR1 and CDR2 from the germline V gene are SNHLY and FYNNEI. With V trimmed by 7 bases and J by 0 bases, 5 bases remained unmatched. The CDR3 totals 15 residues. The CDR3 loop reads CASNRQGNSNQPQHF. The CDR3 DNA reads as TGTGCCAGCAATAGACAGGGGAATAGCAATCAGCCCCAGCATTTT. The whole variable domain, remainder taken from reference TRBV2 and TRBJ1-5, is EPEVTQTPSHQVTQMGQEVILRCVPISNHLYFYWYRQILGQKVEFLVSFYNNEISEKSEIFDDQFSVERPDGSNFTLKIRSTKLEDSAMYFCASNRQGNSNQPQHFGDGTRLSIL.

The chain is built from TRBV10-2 and TRBJ1-5; possible D gene TRBD1, 6 bases. The CDR3 is 19 amino acids. Germline values: CDR1 WSHSY, CDR2 SAAADI. The V and J ends lost 4 bases and 1 base respectively, with 23 bases between them. The CDR3 spells CASSGAQAGTGPSNQPQHF. The CDR3 DNA sequence: TGCGCCAGCAGTGGGGCGCAGGCAGGTACAGGGCCGAGCAATCAGCCCCAGCATTTT.

This chain joins TRBV9 and TRBJ2-1, with 9 bases fitting TRBD2. The CDR3 is 14 residues long. CDR1 and CDR2 from the germline V gene are SGDLS and YYNGEE. After removal of 3 bases from V and 2 bases from J, the junction contained 0 bases not matched to a gene. CDR3 sequence (DNA): TGTGCCAGCAGCGCTAGCGGGGCCTACAATGAGCAGTTCTTC. Amino acids: CASSASGAYNEQFF.

The V call is TRBV9, the J call TRBJ2-5, with D unresolved. V was trimmed by 0 bases and J by 2 bases, leaving 8 bases between them. Germline-derived CDR1 and CDR2 are SGDLS and YYNGEE. The CDR3 sequence is 14 residues long. CDR3 bases: TGTGCCAGCAGCGTAGGGATAACTCAAGAGACCCAGTACTTC. Protein product: CASSVGITQETQYF.

The gene calls are TRBV7-9 and TRBJ1-5; TRBD1 agrees at 8 bases. The CDR3 spans 15 residues. V dropped 5 bases and J dropped 4; count of bases not matched to a gene: 7. Germline V gives CDR1 SEHNR, CDR2 FQNEAQ (reference sequence). As DNA, the CDR3 is TGTGCCAGCAGCGGGGGGACAGGTCGGAATCAGCCCCAGCATTTT. This gives the protein CASSGGTGRNQPQHF.

The gene calls are TRBV25-1 and TRBJ1-4; D remains ambiguous. V lost 7 bases and J 0 bases, leaving 9 bases between the germline ends. Germline values: CDR1 MGHDK, CDR2 SYGVNS. The CDR3 runs 14 residues. The CDR3 here is CASTRGATNEKLFF. Written as DNA, the CDR3 is TGTGCCAGCACGAGAGGTGCAACTAATGAAAAACTGTTTTTT.

The V and J genes are TRBV6-1 and TRBJ2-3; D not resolved. V was shortened by 6 bases and J by 2 bases, with 6 bases between the two germline ends. Germline V gene data show CDR1 as MNHNS and CDR2 as SASEGT. This CDR3 has 12 residues. The CDR3 loop is CASSPPTDTQYF. The CDR3 nucleotides are TGTGCCAGCAGCCCACCCACAGATACGCAGTATTTT.

The V and J genes are TRBV6-6 and TRBJ1-2; no firm D call. Germline lookup yields CDR1 MNHNY and CDR2 SVGAGI (reference sequence). The length of the CDR3 is 11 residues. The V and J ends lost 8 bases and 8 bases respectively, with 12 bases between them. As DNA, the CDR3 is TGTGCCAGCTCGATCGGAGGGGGCTACACCTTC. It specifies CASSIGGGYTF.

The chain links TRBV18 to TRBJ2-5, with D uncertain. The CDR3 has 12 residues. Germline loops: CDR1 KGHSH, CDR2 LQKENI. Between the trimmed V and J ends, which lost 2 bases and 5 bases, there was a span of 6 bases. CDR3 region: CASSPSPETQYF. In nucleotides, the CDR3 is TGTGCCAGCTCACCAAGTCCTGAGACCCAGTACTTC. The whole variable domain, filled in from reference TRBV18 and TRBJ2-5, reads NAGVMQNPRHLVRRRGQEARLRCSPMKGHSHVYWYRQLPEEGLKFMVYLQKENIIDESGMPKERFSAEFPKEGPSILRIQQVVRGDSAAYFCASSPSPETQYFGPGTRLLVL.